This is a list of T cell receptor beta chains from one sample in a study of blood T cell repertoires in COVID-19. Sequencing used immunoSEQ multiplex PCR; TCRdb keeps in-frame clones, though not all of them. The top ten clones hold about 4.8% of a sample with around 100,000 clones, roughly four fifths of them seen once. Sequencing was performed on peripheral blood. The receptor set was obtained from a man in his sixties with acute or convalescent COVID-19. The CDR3 runs from the conserved cysteine through the conserved F or W. D genes are given only for firm matches. Size is stated for part of the rows, as once, few or many counts, or as a class when the clone is expanded.

V gene	D gene	J gene	clone size	CDR3 protein	CDR3 DNA
TRBV29-1	-	TRBJ2-1	-	CSVEAVRDEQFF	TGCAGCGTTGAAGCAGTTCGGGATGAGCAGTTCTTC
TRBV6-5	-	TRBJ1-1	-	CASSYWGRTEAFF	TGTGCCAGCAGTTACTGGGGGAGGACTGAAGCTTTCTTT
TRBV5-1	TRBD1	TRBJ1-1	few	CASSPPTGLNTEAFF	TGCGCCAGCAGCCCCCCGACAGGGTTGAACACTGAAGCTTTCTTT
TRBV28	-	TRBJ1-5	-	CASTGVASNQPQHF	TGTGCCAGCACAGGGGTCGCTAGCAATCAGCCCCAGCATTTT
TRBV5-1	TRBD1	TRBJ2-3	-	CASSPGQGADTQYF	TGCGCCAGCAGCCCGGGACAGGGGGCAGATACGCAGTATTTT
TRBV7-8	TRBD2	TRBJ2-3	-	CASSPPIRSGGTDTQYF	TGTGCCAGCAGCCCGCCAATAAGGAGCGGGGGCACAGATACGCAGTATTTT
TRBV7-3	-	TRBJ2-7	-	CASSLGPGLIYEQYF	TGTGCCAGCAGCTTAGGCCCAGGACTGATCTACGAGCAGTACTTC
TRBV7-2	-	TRBJ1-6	-	CASSYWHSNNSPLHF	TGTGCCAGCAGCTACTGGCACAGCAATAATTCACCCCTCCACTTT
TRBV6-5	TRBD1	TRBJ2-3	-	CASSYALQGHRDTQYF	TGTGCCAGCAGTTACGCATTACAGGGGCACAGGGATACGCAGTATTTT
TRBV3-1/TRBV3-2	TRBD1	TRBJ1-1	-	CASSQVRGGQGMNTEAFF	TGTGCCAGCAGCCAAGTAAGAGGGGGACAGGGGATGAACACTGAAGCTTTCTTT
TRBV20-1	TRBD1	TRBJ1-4	-	CSAIDRGHEKLFF	TGCAGTGCTATTGACAGGGGGCACGAAAAACTGTTTTTT
TRBV6-2/TRBV6-3	TRBD2	TRBJ2-7	-	CASSSSGDPDYEQYF	TGTGCCAGCAGTTCCAGCGGGGATCCCGACTACGAGCAGTACTTC
TRBV30	TRBD2	TRBJ2-1	-	CAWSVGEGLGQNEQFF	TGTGCCTGGAGTGTAGGAGAGGGACTAGGGCAAAATGAGCAGTTCTTC
TRBV6-5	TRBD1	TRBJ1-2	-	CASSRTGPNYGYTF	TGTGCCAGCAGTCGGACAGGGCCTAACTATGGCTACACCTTC
TRBV4-1	-	TRBJ2-3	-	CASSLQGLIADTQYF	TGCGCCAGCAGCCTACAGGGTTTGATCGCAGATACGCAGTATTTT
TRBV5-1	-	TRBJ2-5	-	CASQSGQYQETQYF	TGCGCCAGCCAATCGGGTCAATACCAAGAGACCCAGTACTTC
TRBV6-2/TRBV6-3	-	TRBJ1-6	-	CASSWTKDYQALHF	TGTGCCAGCAGTTGGACAAAGGATTACCAGGCCCTCCACTTT
TRBV9	-	TRBJ1-6	-	CASSAGGLNSPLHF	TGTGCCAGCAGCGCCGGGGGATTAAATTCACCCCTCCACTTT
TRBV9	-	TRBJ2-5	-	CASSAGQLKETQYF	TGTGCCAGCAGCGCAGGACAGCTGAAAGAGACCCAGTACTTC
TRBV5-6	TRBD2	TRBJ2-2	-	CASRLLAGSSGELFF	TGTGCCAGCAGGTTACTAGCGGGGTCAAGCGGGGAGCTGTTTTTT
TRBV4-1	TRBD2	TRBJ2-5	-	CASSPQGLAGAAAQYF	TGCGCCAGCAGCCCCCAAGGACTAGCGGGGGCCGCCGCCCAGTACTTC
TRBV18	TRBD2	TRBJ2-1	-	CASSHPLAGADEQFF	TGTGCCAGCTCACACCCCTTGGCGGGAGCGGATGAGCAGTTCTTC
TRBV14	TRBD1	TRBJ2-6	-	CASSQLRDSLTSGANVLTF	TGTGCCAGCAGCCAATTAAGGGACAGCCTGACCTCTGGGGCCAACGTCCTGACTTTC
TRBV6-5	TRBD1	TRBJ1-1	-	CASSYGQGMNTEAFF	TGTGCCAGCAGTTACGGACAGGGCATGAACACTGAAGCTTTCTTT
TRBV6-5	-	TRBJ2-1	-	CASRMGLPYNEQFF	TGTGCCAGCAGAATGGGACTGCCCTACAATGAGCAGTTCTTC
TRBV18	TRBD1	TRBJ2-1	few	CASSPQGPTGGAYNEQFF	TGTGCCAGCTCACCACAAGGGCCGACAGGGGGCGCTTACAATGAGCAGTTCTTC
TRBV29-1	TRBD1	TRBJ2-7	-	CSVGGWDRGLYEQYF	TGCAGCGTTGGGGGTTGGGACAGGGGGCTGTACGAGCAGTACTTC
TRBV18	-	TRBJ2-1	-	CASSPRANGDEQFF	TGTGCCAGCTCACCACGTGCAAACGGGGATGAGCAGTTCTTC
TRBV5-1	TRBD2	TRBJ2-1	-	CASSSGLAGAGEQFF	TGCGCCAGCAGCTCCGGGCTAGCGGGAGCTGGTGAGCAGTTCTTC
TRBV19	-	TRBJ1-4	-	CASSTYGTQLRREKLFF	TGTGCCAGTAGTACATACGGGACTCAACTAAGGCGGGAAAAACTGTTTTTT
TRBV28	-	TRBJ1-2	-	CASSFPSPGNGYTF	TGTGCCAGCAGTTTCCCCTCGCCAGGGAATGGCTACACCTTC
TRBV5-4	TRBD1	TRBJ2-5	-	CASSSGTVQETQYF	TGTGCCAGCAGCTCCGGGACAGTCCAAGAGACCCAGTACTTC
TRBV6-5	TRBD1	TRBJ1-2	-	CASSPLGTGNYGYTF	TGTGCCAGCAGCCCCCTAGGGACAGGGAACTATGGCTACACCTTC
TRBV14	-	TRBJ2-1	-	CASSQDRAFYNEQFF	TGTGCCAGCAGCCAAGACAGGGCCTTCTACAATGAGCAGTTCTTC
TRBV29-1	TRBD2	TRBJ2-1	-	CSVAASGRNEQFF	TGCAGCGTTGCGGCTAGCGGGAGAAATGAGCAGTTCTTC
TRBV6-5	-	TRBJ2-3	once	CASSYTVAQFTDTQYF	TGTGCCAGCAGTTACACCGTAGCACAATTCACAGATACGCAGTATTTT
TRBV6-4	-	TRBJ1-1	-	CASSEQKNTEAFF	TGTGCCAGCAGTGAACAGAAGAACACTGAAGCTTTCTTT
TRBV5-1	TRBD1	TRBJ1-5	once	CASSSGQGSNQPQHF	TGCGCCAGCAGCTCTGGACAGGGTAGCAATCAGCCCCAGCATTTT
TRBV7-2	TRBD1	TRBJ1-4	few	CASSPGQGTNEKLFF	TGTGCCAGCAGCCCCGGACAGGGAACTAATGAAAAACTGTTTTTT
TRBV6-2/TRBV6-3	-	TRBJ2-2	once	CASSYSGSTGELFF	TGTGCCAGCAGTTACTCGGGGAGCACCGGGGAGCTGTTTTTT
TRBV4-3	-	TRBJ2-2	-	CASSHQGQSGHTGELFF	TGCGCCAGCAGCCACCAAGGACAATCGGGCCACACCGGGGAGCTGTTTTTT